Following are 31 T cell receptor beta chains from one sample sequenced in a study of regulatory T cells in long-lasting Graves disease. Both iRepertoire HTBI primers and Arm-PCR of CDR3 regions were used to build the TCR beta libraries. A single record per CDR3 protein comes from TCRdb applying MiXCR to the multiplex PCR reads. The sample yields some 230,000 distinct CDR3 sequences, about 17% seen once. Time point reported: newly diagnosed GD, antithyroid drugs for less than 3 months. There was RNA extracted from PBMCs, and the TCR library was made from it. Sequencing was performed on peripheral blood mononuclear cells (PBMCs), taken at new diagnosis, from a patient treated with antithyroid drugs. The receptors derive from a female donor with Graves disease.

The table lists this clonotype with many counts. V usage is TRBV6-1 and J usage is TRBJ2-7; D remains ambiguous. This CDR3 spans 12 amino acids. CDR1 MNHNS and CDR2 SASEGT come from the germline V gene. V lost 3 bases to trimming and J lost 5 bases, with 8 bases between them. The DNA for the CDR3 is TGTGCCAGCAGTGAGCACAGCGACGAGCAGTACTTC. This translates into CASSEHSDEQYF.

This clonotype was seen ten or more times. The chain recombines TRBV10-3 with TRBJ1-2, with TRBD1 matching over 10 bases. The CDR3 length is 14 residues. Germline V gene lookup returns CDR1 ENHRY and CDR2 SYGVKD. With 0 bases clipped from V and 6 bases from J, the junction kept 1 base outside the gene matches. CDR3: CAISESGTGDGYTF. As DNA, the CDR3 is TGTGCCATCAGTGAGTCCGGGACAGGGGATGGCTACACCTTC.

This clonotype has ten or more counts. The chain has TRBV20-1 and TRBJ1-1, with 7 bases lining up with TRBD1. In germline, CDR1 is DFQATT, CDR2 SNEGSKA (reference sequence). Trimming at V came to 1 base and at J to 1 base, leaving 3 bases not matched to a gene. The CDR3 is made up of 14 amino acids. CDR3 protein: CSARVDRPNTEAFF. Written as DNA, the CDR3 is TGCAGTGCTAGAGTGGACAGGCCGAACACTGAAGCTTTCTTT.

In this sample, this clonotype turned up a few times. The V and J genes are TRBV30 and TRBJ2-7; unclear D gene. Germline CDR1 reads GTSNPN; CDR2 reads SVGIG (reference sequence). CDR3 length: 13 amino acids. V shed 2 bases and J shed 2 bases, with 10 bases lying between them. In DNA form, the CDR3 reads TGTGCCTGGAGTATCTCGTTCGCCTACGAGCAGTACTTC. Translated: CAWSISFAYEQYF. The variable domain in full, with the rest retrieved from reference TRBV30 and TRBJ2-7, is SQTIHQWPATLVQPVGSPLSLECTVEGTSNPNLYWYRQAAGRGLQLLFYSVGIGQISSEVPQNLSASRPQDRQFILSSKKLLLSDSGFYLCAWSISFAYEQYFGPGTRLTVT.

This clonotype showed up many times. The chain joins TRBV2 to TRBJ2-5, with 7 bases aligning to TRBD2. CDR3 size: 14 residues. Germline CDR1 is SNHLY and CDR2 is FYNNEI. V was clipped by 6 bases and J by 5 bases; unmatched bases: 9. The CDR3 bases are TGTGCCAGCAGCTTGTCAGCGGGGTACGAGACCCAGTACTTC. This codes for CASSLSAGYETQYF.

This clonotype was seen a few times. The chain joins TRBV29-1 to TRBJ2-1; D may correspond to TRBD1 or TRBD2 (5 bases each). The germline CDR1 and CDR2 sequences are SQVTM and ANQGSEA. The V end was cut by 6 bases, the J end by 5 bases, with 14 bases between. The CDR3 sequence is 13 residues long. CDR3 DNA: TGCAGCGTACTACCGGGACCTAACAATGAGCAGTTCTTC. Its protein product is CSVLPGPNNEQFF.

This clonotype turned up a few times. This may stem from a read error, because a much larger clone lies one nucleotide away. The chain links TRBV7-6 to TRBJ1-4; D is perhaps TRBD1 (5 bases). Germline lookup yields CDR1 SGHVS and CDR2 FNYEAQ. This CDR3 contains 15 residues. CDR3 nucleotide sequence: TGTGTCAGCAGCTCTGGGGCGGGTAGGGATGAAAAACTGTTTTTT. Translating it yields CVSSSGAGRDEKLFF.

This clonotype was recorded many times. The gene calls are TRBV9 and TRBJ2-2; TRBD2 matches at 7 bases. CDR3 length: 15 residues. Trimming at V came to 0 bases and at J to 3 bases, leaving 2 bases not matched to a gene. From germline, CDR1 is SGDLS and CDR2 YYNGEE. The CDR3 DNA reads as TGTGCCAGCAGCGTAGCTAGCGGACACACCGGGGAGCTGTTTTTT. This sequence encodes CASSVASGHTGELFF.

This clonotype was observed at least ten times. This chain uses TRBV10-3 with TRBJ2-1; 9 positions agree with TRBD1. V dropped 2 bases and J dropped 8; count of bases not matched to a gene: 4. The CDR3 sequence is 14 residues long. Germline CDR1 reads ENHRY; CDR2 reads SYGVKD. The CDR3 sequence is CAISEGTGRDEQFF. The CDR3 DNA follows: TGTGCCATCAGTGAGGGGACAGGGAGGGATGAGCAGTTCTTC.

This clonotype was seen a few times. The chain recombines TRBV19 with TRBJ1-2, with D unresolved. The CDR3 runs 11 residues. V lost 6 bases, J lost 8 bases, and 10 bases lay in between. The germline gives CDR1 LNHDA, CDR2 SQIVND (reference sequence). The CDR3 DNA reads as TGTGCCAGTAGCCAGGCGGGGGGCTACACCTTC. The encoded protein is CASSQAGGYTF.

The sample holds many counts of this clonotype. The chain couples TRBV14 to TRBJ2-1, with 9 bases lining up with TRBD2. CDR3 length: 17 residues. CDR1 is SGHDN, CDR2 FVKESK, per germline. The V segment lost 4 bases and the J segment 5 bases; nucleotides outside the gene matches: 12. CDR3 bases: TGTGCCAGCAGCCGTATGGGGTGGACTAGCGCCAACAATGAGCAGTTCTTC. Amino acid sequence: CASSRMGWTSANNEQFF.

This clonotype was seen once. This CDR3 is missing its conserved last phenylalanine or tryptophan, likely due to a read error. The rearrangement links TRBV7-2 to TRBJ2-1; the match to TRBD2 covers 7 bases. V trimming: 5 bases; J trimming: 4 bases; junction bases outside the gene matches: 8. The V gene's germline CDR1 is SGHTA and CDR2 FQGNSA. This CDR3 is 15 amino acids long. CDR3 DNA: TGTGCCAGCAGCCGCACGAGCGGGAAGTACAATGAGCAGTTCTGC. Translated: CASSRTSGKYNEQFC.

In the case of this clonotype: Possible read error: a much larger clone is one base away. V and J are TRBV9 and TRBJ1-1, with 7 bases identical to TRBD1. Losses at the gene ends were 4 bases for V and 8 bases for J; bases not matched to a gene: 11. CDR1 is SGDLS and CDR2 is YYNGEE in the germline V gene. CDR3 length: 14 amino acids. Here the CDR3 DNA reads TGTGCCAGCAGCTCCCACTCCGACAGGGTCGAAGCTTTCTTT. This translates into CASSSHSDRVEAFF.

This chain links TRBV11-3 with TRBJ2-1; perhaps D is TRBD1 or TRBD2 (7 bases each). V was clipped by 6 bases and J by 8 bases, with 17 bases between them. The CDR3 runs 14 residues. Germline CDR1 and CDR2: SGHNT and YENEEA. This CDR3 is CASSYQGGIDEQFF. The CDR3 DNA reads as TGTGCCAGCAGTTATCAGGGGGGGATAGATGAGCAGTTCTTC.

This clonotype was seen ten or more times. The chain has TRBV7-9 and TRBJ1-2; a weak D match, TRBD1 (5 bases). CDR3 length: 16 amino acids. CDR1 is SEHNR and CDR2 is FQNEAQ in the germline V gene (reference sequence). The V and J ends lost 4 bases and 7 bases respectively, with 22 bases between them. The DNA of the CDR3 is TGTGCCAGCAGCTCCCGCGCTAGGGGCCTGAGGGGTGGCTACACCTTC. It translates to CASSSRARGLRGGYTF.

This clonotype was observed many times. The V call is TRBV6-1, the J call TRBJ1-5; D is ambiguous. There are 13 residues in the CDR3. V was trimmed by 6 bases and J by 6 bases, leaving 12 bases between them. Germline CDR1 is MNHNS and CDR2 is SASEGT. The CDR3 is CASSPGGGQPQHF. The CDR3 DNA follows: TGTGCCAGCAGCCCGGGAGGTGGTCAGCCCCAGCATTTT.

The sample holds many counts of this clonotype. The gene calls are TRBV6-1 and TRBJ1-6, with TRBD1 identical over 8 bases. The J segment lost 8 bases and the V segment lost 5 bases, leaving 5 bases of the junction unmatched. Germline loops: CDR1 MNHNS, CDR2 SASEGT. This CDR3 contains 14 residues. The CDR3 sequence is CASSMTGVYSPLHF. The CDR3 coding sequence is TGTGCCAGCAGTATGACAGGGGTCTATTCACCCCTCCACTTT.

This clonotype was recorded many times. The gene calls are TRBV30 and TRBJ2-5; TRBD2 is a possible D gene (5 bases). Trimming left V 5 bases short and J 5 bases short, with 12 bases between. The germline CDR1 and CDR2 sequences are GTSNPN and SVGIG (reference sequence). CDR3 length equals 12 residues. The CDR3 region is CAWDRRGETQYF. For the CDR3, the DNA is TGTGCCTGGGACCGGCGAGGGGAGACCCAGTACTTC.

At least ten counts were recorded for this clonotype. V is TRBV24-1 and J is TRBJ2-5, with D maybe TRBD1 (6 bases). There are 15 residues in the CDR3. The germline V gene encodes CDR1 KGHDR and CDR2 SFDVKD. V lost 3 bases to trimming and J lost 5 bases, with 15 bases between them. CDR3 region: CATSDGTLMGETQYF. The CDR3 nucleotides read TGTGCCACCAGTGATGGGACATTGATGGGGGAGACCCAGTACTTC.

In its sample, this clonotype was seen a few times. One base away lies a much larger clone, so this may be a sequencing read error. The chain joins TRBV7-9 to TRBJ1-4; no clear D. This CDR3 contains 12 residues. The germline gives CDR1 SEHNR, CDR2 FQNEAQ (reference sequence). CDR3 sequence (DNA): TGTGCCAGCAGCTTACTAGCCAAACGACTGCTTTTT. It yields the protein CASSLLAKRLLF.

This clonotype was seen more than once but under ten times. The chain links TRBV24-1 to TRBJ2-1; either TRBD1 or TRBD2 may supply D (5 bases each). Germline V gives CDR1 KGHDR, CDR2 SFDVKD. The V end lost 8 bases, the J end lost 0 bases, and 7 bases lay between the germline ends. This CDR3 spans 13 amino acids. The CDR3 DNA follows: TGTGCCACCACAGGGAGCTCCTACAATGAGCAGTTCTTC. Protein product: CATTGSSYNEQFF.

In this sample, this clonotype turned up many times. The chain combines TRBV24-1 with TRBJ2-1; TRBD1 matches at 11 bases. V lost 9 bases to trimming and J lost 8 bases; unmatched junction nucleotides: 5. This CDR3 has 13 amino acids. CDR1 and CDR2 (germline): KGHDR, SFDVKD. The CDR3 coding sequence is TGTGCCACCGGGACAGGGGGTGATGATGAGCAGTTCTTC. Amino acids: CATGTGGDDEQFF.

The rearrangement joins TRBV2 to TRBJ2-1, with 8 bases identical to TRBD2. Germline V lookup: CDR1 SNHLY, CDR2 FYNNEI. The CDR3 runs to 16 residues. After removal of 6 bases from V and 6 bases from J, the junction contained 13 bases not matched to a gene. CDR3 DNA sequence: TGTGCCAGCAGCCCAGAAGCGGGAGAGGGGAGCAATGAGCAGTTCTTC. Amino acids: CASSPEAGEGSNEQFF. Based on the CDR3 plus reference TRBV2 and TRBJ2-1, the full variable domain is EPEVTQTPSHQVTQMGQEVILRCVPISNHLYFYWYRQILGQKVEFLVSFYNNEISEKSEIFDDQFSVERPDGSNFTLKIRSTKLEDSAMYFCASSPEAGEGSNEQFFGPGTRLTVL.

This clonotype was counted ten times or more. V and J are TRBV3-1 and TRBJ1-2, with D possibly TRBD1 on 5 matching bases. V was trimmed by 0 bases and J by 5 bases, leaving 10 bases between them. The CDR3 is 14 residues long. Germline CDR1 LGHDT, CDR2 YNNKEL (reference sequence). CDR3 sequence (DNA): TGTGCCAGCAGCCAAGATGGGGGAAGGTATGGCTACACCTTC. Its translation is CASSQDGGRYGYTF.

As concerns this clonotype: A far larger clone differs by one base, so this is likely a read error. V and J are TRBV11-3 and TRBJ2-7; 11 bases line up with TRBD2. CDR1 and CDR2 from the germline V gene are SGHNT and YENEEA. The CDR3 runs to 15 residues. The CDR3 DNA reads as TGTGCCGGCAGCTTGATGGGACTAGCGGTTTACGAGCAGTACTTC. Translated: CAGSLMGLAVYEQYF.

This clonotype appeared many times. CDR3 residues: CASSIGGGVTEAFF. In nucleotides, the CDR3 is TGTGCCAGTAGTATAGGGGGGGGAGTCACTGAAGCTTTCTTT. The genes are TRBV19 and TRBJ1-1; possible D gene TRBD1, 5 bases. This CDR3 is built from 14 residues. V lost 1 base and J lost 4, with 10 bases in between. From germline, CDR1 is LNHDA and CDR2 SQIVND (reference sequence).

The rearrangement joins TRBV12-3 or TRBV12-4 to TRBJ2-5, with 12 bases identical to TRBD1. There are 17 residues in the CDR3. Unmatched junction bases numbered 4, after V lost 2 bases and J lost 0 bases. The chain's CDR3 is CASSLWGQGAYQETQYF. The CDR3 DNA follows: TGTGCCAGCAGTTTATGGGGACAGGGGGCGTACCAAGAGACCCAGTACTTC.

This clonotype was observed at least ten times. This chain joins TRBV2 and TRBJ1-1, with D possibly being TRBD1 (5 bases). Trimming shortened V by 5 bases and J by 0 bases, and 13 bases separated the two germline ends. The CDR3 is made up of 15 amino acids. In germline, CDR1 is SNHLY, CDR2 FYNNEI. Written as DNA, the CDR3 is TGTGCCAGCAGTCGACAGCTGGGTCTGAACACTGAAGCTTTCTTT. Its protein product is CASSRQLGLNTEAFF.

This rearrangement joins TRBV28 to TRBJ2-3; a possible D gene is TRBD1 (5 bases). From germline, CDR1 is MDHEN and CDR2 SYDVKM. CDR3 size: 13 residues. Trimming removed 6 bases at V and 2 bases at J, with 9 bases between. The CDR3 loop is CASRQGVTDTQYF. The CDR3 DNA follows: TGTGCCAGCAGGCAAGGGGTCACAGATACGCAGTATTTT.

Many counts were recorded for this clonotype. The rearrangement links TRBV2 to TRBJ1-5, with a weak D call TRBD1 (5 bases). CDR3 length: 13 residues. V was trimmed by 6 bases and J by 7 bases, leaving 13 bases between them. Per the germline V gene, CDR1 is SNHLY and CDR2 is FYNNEI. The CDR3 coding sequence is TGTGCCAGCAGGGGGGAGGTCGGGCAGCCCCAGCATTTT. Protein: CASRGEVGQPQHF.

This clonotype was seen at least ten times. The chain recombines TRBV5-4 with TRBJ2-2; tentative D call: TRBD2 (6 bases). Trimming took off 2 bases at V and 3 bases at J, with 11 bases between the two ends. Germline V lookup: CDR1 SGHNT, CDR2 YYREEE (reference sequence). The CDR3 spans 15 residues. CDR3 DNA sequence: TGTGCCAGCAGCTTAGGAGGGGCGGACACCGGGGAGCTGTTTTTT. It translates to CASSLGGADTGELFF.